Listed below are T cell receptor beta chains from one sample, sequenced in a study of OX40 agonist ivuxolimab in advanced cancers. Sequencing was performed with immunoSEQ multiplex PCR; in TCRdb, only in-frame clones are kept and a portion is missing. This table has about 72,000 clones, less than 90% appearing once. Sequencing used CD4+ or CD8+ T cells sorted from blood, obtained in a trial of the OX40 agonist ivuxolimab. These receptors were collected from an adult with an advanced solid tumor such as melanoma, head and neck, liver or kidney cancer. CDR3s include the opening cysteine and the closing phenylalanine or tryptophan. Fields, in order: J gene, clone size, V gene, D gene, CDR3 protein, CDR3 DNA. The D gene is left open where the match is weak. Some rows have no size entry. The others give once, few or many, or a class for an expanded clone.

J: TRBJ2-7
size: NA
V: TRBV19
D: NA
CDR3: CASSIDKGTSEQYF
DNA: TGTGCCAGTAGTATCGACAAAGGGACTTCCGAGCAGTACTTC

J: TRBJ2-1
size: NA
V: TRBV5-1
D: TRBD2
CDR3: CASSSLAGAGNEQFF
DNA: TGCGCCAGCAGCTCGCTCGCGGGAGCGGGGAATGAGCAGTTCTTC

J: TRBJ2-1
size: NA
V: TRBV11-1
D: TRBD2
CDR3: CASSRLAGEVNEQFF
DNA: TGTGCCAGCAGCCGACTAGCGGGAGAGGTAAATGAGCAGTTCTTC

J: TRBJ2-5
size: NA
V: TRBV7-2
D: TRBD1
CDR3: CASSLGGQGITKTQYF
DNA: TGTGCCAGCAGCTTAGGGGGACAGGGGATAACGAAGACCCAGTACTTC

J: TRBJ1-1
size: NA
V: TRBV18
D: TRBD1
CDR3: CASSPDRVTEAFF
DNA: TGTGCCAGCTCACCTGACAGGGTCACTGAAGCTTTCTTT

J: TRBJ1-3
size: NA
V: TRBV6-5
D: NA
CDR3: CASRRTDSGNTIYF
DNA: TGTGCCAGCAGAAGGACGGACTCTGGAAACACCATATATTTT

J: TRBJ2-5
size: NA
V: TRBV27
D: TRBD2
CDR3: CASSSSGGVWYF
DNA: TGTGCCAGCAGTTCCTCGGGAGGCGTTTGGTACTTC

J: TRBJ1-4
size: NA
V: TRBV5-1
D: NA
CDR3: CASSLGGREKLFF
DNA: TGCGCCAGCAGCTTGGGAGGTCGGGAAAAACTGTTTTTT

J: TRBJ2-4
size: NA
V: TRBV29-1
D: TRBD1
CDR3: CSVATGGGLDIQYF
DNA: TGCAGCGTTGCTACAGGGGGCGGCTTGGACATTCAGTACTTC

J: TRBJ2-5
size: NA
V: TRBV20-1
D: NA
CDR3: CSARHQETQYF
DNA: TGCAGTGCTAGACACCAAGAGACCCAGTACTTC

J: TRBJ2-7
size: NA
V: TRBV4-1
D: NA
CDR3: CASSQDFGFTPYEQYF
DNA: TGCGCCAGCAGCCAAGATTTTGGTTTTACACCCTACGAGCAGTACTTC

J: TRBJ2-3
size: NA
V: TRBV7-2
D: TRBD2
CDR3: CASRLDSGRTDTQYF
DNA: TGTGCCAGCAGATTAGATTCCGGGAGGACAGATACGCAGTATTTT

J: TRBJ1-2
size: NA
V: TRBV5-2
D: NA
CDR3: CASKPQKTYGYTF
DNA: TGTGCCAGCAAACCTCAAAAGACCTATGGCTACACCTTC

J: TRBJ2-2
size: NA
V: TRBV23-1
D: TRBD1
CDR3: CASGPWTGNTGELFF
DNA: TGCGCCAGCGGCCCCTGGACAGGGAACACCGGGGAGCTGTTTTTT

J: TRBJ2-3
size: NA
V: TRBV6-6
D: NA
CDR3: CASSSIVSTADTQYF
DNA: TGTGCCAGCAGTTCAATAGTCAGCACAGCAGATACGCAGTATTTT

J: TRBJ2-2
size: NA
V: TRBV7-3
D: NA
CDR3: CASSPLAGGELFF
DNA: TGTGCCAGCAGCCCCCTAGCAGGCGGGGAGCTGTTTTTT

J: TRBJ1-2
size: medium-sized
V: TRBV30
D: TRBD1
CDR3: CARTGGADYGYTF
DNA: TGTGCCCGGACAGGGGGCGCAGACTATGGCTACACCTTC

J: TRBJ1-1
size: NA
V: TRBV5-6
D: NA
CDR3: CASSPPGRVNTEAFF
DNA: TGTGCCAGCAGCCCCCCTGGAAGAGTGAACACTGAAGCTTTCTTT

J: TRBJ1-1
size: NA
V: TRBV7-8
D: TRBD1
CDR3: CASSPRTGNTEAFF
DNA: TGTGCCAGCAGCCCTCGGACAGGGAATACTGAAGCTTTCTTT

J: TRBJ1-1
size: few
V: TRBV5-1
D: TRBD1
CDR3: CASSFRDRTMNTEAFF
DNA: TGCGCCAGCAGCTTCCGGGACAGAACCATGAACACTGAAGCTTTCTTT

J: TRBJ2-1
size: NA
V: TRBV5-1
D: NA
CDR3: CASSLEAGSYNEQFF
DNA: TGCGCCAGCAGCTTGGAAGCGGGCTCCTACAATGAGCAGTTCTTC

J: TRBJ2-1
size: once
V: TRBV14
D: NA
CDR3: CASSHWGAEYNEQFF
DNA: TGTGCCAGCAGCCATTGGGGGGCTGAGTACAATGAGCAGTTCTTC

J: TRBJ1-1
size: NA
V: TRBV6-1
D: NA
CDR3: CASRENLMNTEAFF
DNA: TGTGCCAGCAGAGAGAACCTAATGAACACTGAAGCTTTCTTT

J: TRBJ2-7
size: NA
V: TRBV7-9
D: NA
CDR3: CASSLATDEQYF
DNA: TGTGCCAGCAGCTTAGCCACGGACGAGCAGTACTTC

J: TRBJ1-2
size: NA
V: TRBV5-1
D: NA
CDR3: CASSSGAGLNYGYTF
DNA: TGCGCCAGCAGCTCTGGGGCAGGGCTCAACTATGGCTACACCTTC

J: TRBJ2-7
size: NA
V: TRBV1
D: NA
CDR3: CTSSQGASGRTYEQYF
DNA: TGCACCAGCAGCCAAGGGGCTAGCGGGAGGACTTACGAGCAGTACTTC

J: TRBJ2-7
size: once
V: TRBV28
D: TRBD1
CDR3: CASSLPGTGMKEQYF
DNA: TGTGCCAGCAGTTTACCCGGGACAGGGATGAAAGAGCAGTACTTC

J: TRBJ2-1
size: NA
V: TRBV11-3
D: NA
CDR3: CASSLGGFGNEQFF
DNA: TGTGCCAGCAGCTTAGGGGGATTCGGCAATGAGCAGTTCTTC

J: TRBJ2-2
size: NA
V: TRBV6-4
D: NA
CDR3: CASSEIHGTGELFF
DNA: TGTGCCAGCAGTGAGATCCATGGTACCGGGGAGCTGTTTTTT

J: TRBJ1-2
size: NA
V: TRBV14
D: NA
CDR3: CASSSQVQYGYTF
DNA: TGTGCCAGCAGCTCCCAGGTCCAGTATGGCTACACCTTC

J: TRBJ2-2
size: NA
V: TRBV5-1
D: TRBD2
CDR3: CASSHGLAGSTGELFF
DNA: TGCGCCAGCAGCCATGGACTAGCGGGGTCCACCGGGGAGCTGTTTTTT

J: TRBJ1-5
size: NA
V: TRBV19
D: TRBD1
CDR3: CASSIDLPGQGGEPQHF
DNA: TGTGCCAGTAGTATAGACCTGCCGGGACAGGGAGGAGAACCCCAGCATTTT

J: TRBJ2-1
size: NA
V: TRBV2
D: NA
CDR3: CASSASGTPLFEQFF
DNA: TGTGCCAGCAGCGCCTCCGGGACTCCCCTATTTGAGCAGTTCTTC

J: TRBJ2-4
size: NA
V: TRBV28
D: TRBD1
CDR3: CASSSLSGTGEGLGVKNIQYF
DNA: TGTGCCAGCAGTTCCCTATCCGGGACAGGGGAGGGATTGGGTGTCAAAAACATTCAGTACTTC

J: TRBJ1-5
size: NA
V: TRBV12-2
D: NA
CDR3: CASRPPGTGWSNQPQHF
DNA: TGTGCAAGTCGCCCTCCCGGGACAGGGTGGAGCAATCAGCCCCAGCATTTT

J: TRBJ1-2
size: NA
V: TRBV5-1
D: NA
CDR3: CASSLGQEGGYTF
DNA: TGCGCCAGCAGCTTGGGACAGGAGGGTGGCTACACCTTC

J: TRBJ2-1
size: NA
V: TRBV2
D: TRBD2
CDR3: CASSKESGRGGGYNEQFF
DNA: TGTGCCAGCAGTAAAGAAAGCGGGAGAGGGGGGGGCTACAATGAGCAGTTCTTC

J: TRBJ2-1
size: NA
V: TRBV5-1
D: TRBD2
CDR3: CASSSLKGMTSGSGNEQFF
DNA: TGCGCCAGCAGCTCTCTGAAGGGAATGACTAGCGGGAGCGGTAATGAGCAGTTCTTC

J: TRBJ1-5
size: once
V: TRBV29-1
D: NA
CDR3: CSVGGNSNQPQHF
DNA: TGCAGCGTTGGGGGGAATAGCAATCAGCCCCAGCATTTT

J: TRBJ2-3
size: NA
V: TRBV18
D: TRBD2
CDR3: CASSPITSGTSTDTQYF
DNA: TGTGCCAGCTCACCAATTACTAGCGGCACCTCCACAGATACGCAGTATTTT

J: TRBJ2-1
size: once
V: TRBV11-1
D: NA
CDR3: CASSLRLFSYNEQFF
DNA: TGTGCCAGCAGCTTAAGACTATTCTCCTACAATGAGCAGTTCTTC

J: TRBJ2-1
size: NA
V: TRBV19
D: NA
CDR3: CASSPGQLYNEQFF
DNA: TGTGCCAGTAGCCCCGGACAGCTTTACAATGAGCAGTTCTTC

J: TRBJ1-5
size: NA
V: TRBV28
D: TRBD1
CDR3: CASHSFDRGENQPQHF
DNA: TGTGCCAGCCATTCATTTGACAGGGGGGAAAATCAGCCCCAGCATTTT

J: TRBJ2-7
size: once
V: TRBV4-3
D: NA
CDR3: CASSQDYGYEQYF
DNA: TGCGCCAGCAGCCAAGATTACGGCTACGAGCAGTACTTC

J: TRBJ2-3
size: NA
V: TRBV7-2
D: NA
CDR3: CASSLDNHSTDTQYF
DNA: TGTGCCAGCAGCTTAGACAACCACAGCACAGATACGCAGTATTTT

J: TRBJ2-3
size: NA
V: TRBV5-6
D: TRBD2
CDR3: CASSLVGAGGGIGDTQYF
DNA: TGTGCCAGCAGCTTGGTTGGAGCGGGAGGTGGTATCGGGGATACGCAGTATTTT

J: TRBJ2-7
size: NA
V: TRBV6-6
D: TRBD2
CDR3: CASSTSGSYEQYF
DNA: TGTGCCAGCAGTACTAGCGGCTCCTACGAGCAGTACTTC

J: TRBJ2-2
size: NA
V: TRBV5-4
D: TRBD1
CDR3: CASSFNRGGDIGELFF
DNA: TGTGCCAGCAGCTTTAACAGGGGTGGTGATATCGGGGAGCTGTTTTTT

J: TRBJ2-7
size: NA
V: TRBV7-2
D: NA
CDR3: CASSFNSLGPLEQHF
DNA: TGTGCCAGCAGCTTTAACTCTCTAGGGCCGCTCGAGCAGCACTTC

J: TRBJ2-7
size: NA
V: TRBV28
D: NA
CDR3: CASSLGARYEQYF
DNA: TGTGCCAGCAGCCTAGGAGCTCGCTACGAGCAGTACTTC

J: TRBJ2-5
size: NA
V: TRBV29-1
D: NA
CDR3: CSVRFSETQYF
DNA: TGCAGCGTTCGATTTTCGGAGACCCAGTACTTC